Below, 16 T cell receptor beta chains from the same sample are listed, as sequenced in a study of blood T cell repertoires in COVID-19. TCRdb keeps only in-frame clones here, not all; method: immunoSEQ multiplex PCR. Here the sample spans approximately 150,000 clones, over 65% being singletons. Input material: peripheral blood. Receptors were obtained from a man between 65 and 85 years old with acute or convalescent COVID-19.

The table lists this clone with a few counts. The chain joins TRBV5-1 to TRBJ1-2; 8 nucleotides agree with TRBD1. This CDR3 region has 13 residues. The germline V gene encodes CDR1 SGHRS and CDR2 YFSETQ. V lost 4 bases to trimming and J lost 8 bases; unmatched junction nucleotides: 7. The chain's CDR3 is CASSHGQGRGYTF. The CDR3 region has the DNA TGCGCCAGCAGCCACGGACAGGGTCGCGGCTACACCTTC.

This chain's CDR3 is CASSQATQGGKETQYF. As DNA, the CDR3 is TGCGCCAGCAGCCAAGCTACTCAGGGAGGGAAAGAGACCCAGTACTTC. The chain is built from TRBV4-1 and TRBJ2-5; 7 bases align to TRBD2. This CDR3 contains 16 residues. Germline V gene sequence: CDR1 MGHRA, CDR2 YSYEKL. V dropped 1 base and J dropped 3; count of bases not matched to a gene: 8.

This chain connects TRBV12-3 or TRBV12-4 to TRBJ1-6; 7 bases map to TRBD1. CDR3 length: 12 amino acids. V lost 5 bases to trimming and J lost 11 bases; unmatched junction nucleotides: 3. CDR3 sequence reads: CASSRQGTPLHF. The CDR3 DNA is TGTGCCAGCAGTCGACAGGGAACACCCCTCCACTTT.

V and J are TRBV7-5 and TRBJ2-5; the table gives TRBD2 as D, unverified against the DNA. TRBV7-5 is described as a pseudogene. CDR3 length: 16 residues. Here the CDR3 reads CARSRQGGGLQETQYF. CDR3 DNA: TGTGCCAGAAGCCGCCAAGGCGGGGGCCTTCAAGAGACCCAGTACTTC.

This clone was seen a handful of times. V gene TRBV28 combines with J gene TRBJ1-2; D is unresolved. CDR3 length: 11 residues. The ends were cut back, 2 bases at V and 5 bases at J, with 3 bases in the middle. CDR1 and CDR2 from the germline V gene are MDHEN and SYDVKM. For the CDR3, the DNA is TGTGCCAGCAGTTTACGTTATGGCTACACCTTC. Amino acid sequence: CASSLRYGYTF.

The chain links TRBV28 to TRBJ2-4; 8 bases match TRBD2. V shed 5 bases, J shed 6 bases, and the junction held 6 bases outside the gene matches. The CDR3 has 14 amino acids. The V gene's germline CDR1 is MDHEN and CDR2 SYDVKM. The CDR3 loop is CASSTPGGGNIQYF. Here the CDR3 DNA reads TGTGCCAGCAGTACGCCGGGAGGGGGAAACATTCAGTACTTC.

The chain joins TRBV19 to TRBJ2-7; 7 bases agree with TRBD1. Trimming at V came to 3 bases and at J to 5 bases, leaving 10 bases not matched to a gene. The length of the CDR3 is 15 residues. Germline assignment: CDR1 LNHDA and CDR2 SQIVND (reference sequence). CDR3 residues: CASSMETGTFNEQYF. As DNA, the CDR3 is TGTGCCAGTAGTATGGAGACAGGGACATTCAACGAGCAGTACTTC.

This chain connects TRBV28 to TRBJ2-3; 8 positions match TRBD2. The V gene's germline CDR1 is MDHEN and CDR2 SYDVKM. V shed 5 bases and J 2 bases; nucleotides not matched to a gene: 9. The CDR3 is made up of 16 amino acids. The CDR3 loop reads CASSPPGSGNTDTQYF. The DNA for the CDR3 is TGTGCCAGCAGTCCCCCGGGTAGCGGGAACACAGATACGCAGTATTTT.

This chain links TRBV3-1 (or the pseudogene TRBV3-2) with TRBJ2-1; 9 bases are a match to TRBD2. V gave up 3 bases and J gave up 8 bases; unmatched junction bases: 11. Germline CDR1 and CDR2: LGHDT and YNNKEL (reference sequence). The CDR3 totals 16 residues. The CDR3 bases are TGTGCCAGCAGCCACCTGGGCGGGAGGGCCACCCATGAGCAGTTCTTC. It encodes CASSHLGGRATHEQFF.

The rearrangement links TRBV7-2 to TRBJ1-2, with 7 positions matching TRBD1. CDR1 is SGHTA, CDR2 FQGNSA, per germline. J lost 4 bases, V lost 2 bases, and 7 bases had no gene match. The CDR3 is 15 residues long. The CDR3 bases are TGTGCCAGCAGCTTACAAGGGACAGACCCCTATGGCTACACCTTC. Protein product: CASSLQGTDPYGYTF.

The chain recombines TRBV2 with TRBJ1-5; 7 positions agree with TRBD1. The V segment lost 6 bases and the J segment 0 bases; nucleotides outside the gene matches: 2. CDR3 length equals 14 residues. The V gene's germline CDR1 is SNHLY and CDR2 FYNNEI. CDR3 loop: CASSGTVSNQPQHF. The CDR3 DNA reads TGTGCCAGCAGCGGGACAGTTAGCAATCAGCCCCAGCATTTT.

V and J are TRBV6-6 and TRBJ2-3, with 12 bases aligning to TRBD2. Germline loops: CDR1 MNHNY, CDR2 SVGAGI (reference sequence). Losses at the gene ends were 6 bases for V and 4 bases for J; bases not matched to a gene: 8. The CDR3 loop spans 16 amino acids. The CDR3 DNA is TGTGCCAGCAGCTCCCGGACTAGCGGGGTACCAGATACGCAGTATTTT. Protein product: CASSSRTSGVPDTQYF.

This rearrangement joins TRBV3-1 (or the pseudogene TRBV3-2) to TRBJ1-1, with D possibly matching TRBD1 (6 bases). Per germline, CDR1 LGHDT and CDR2 YNNKEL (reference sequence). This CDR3 has 15 amino acids. Trimming took 4 bases from V and 1 from J, leaving 13 bases between them. CDR3 amino acids: CASSLSPGENTEAFF. CDR3 nucleotide sequence: TGTGCCAGCAGCCTTTCCCCAGGGGAGAACACTGAAGCTTTCTTT.

The genes are TRBV3-1 (or the pseudogene TRBV3-2) and TRBJ1-4; D not certain. This CDR3 is 14 amino acids long. V was trimmed by 4 bases and J by 6 bases, leaving 12 bases between them. Germline V lookup: CDR1 LGHDT, CDR2 YNNKEL (reference sequence). DNA for the CDR3: TGTGCCAGCAGCCCCGCAAGCGCGGATGAAAAACTGTTTTTT. This encodes CASSPASADEKLFF.

This CDR3 reads CASSEPEGLGEQYF. The DNA for the CDR3 is TGTGCCAGCAGTGAGCCGGAGGGACTGGGAGAGCAGTACTTC. The J gene is TRBJ2-7, the V gene TRBV6-1; TRBD2 is a possible D gene (6 bases). V lost 3 bases and J lost 7, with 16 bases in between. The CDR3 loop spans 14 amino acids. Germline V gives CDR1 MNHNS, CDR2 SASEGT.

The chain employs TRBV7-8 and TRBJ1-2; perhaps TRBD1 as D (6 bases). The ends were cut back, 2 bases at V and 4 bases at J, with 20 bases in the middle. Germline CDR1 SGHVS, CDR2 FQNEAQ. CDR3 length: 17 amino acids. CDR3 protein: CASSLFGTGTLGYGYTF. CDR3 sequence (DNA): TGTGCCAGCAGCTTATTCGGCACAGGGACACTCGGCTATGGCTACACCTTC. Looking up the rest from reference TRBV7-8 and TRBJ1-2 gives the full variable domain: GAGVSQSPRYKVAKRGQDVALRCDPISGHVSLFWYQQALGQGPEFLTYFQNEAQLDKSGLPSDRFFAERPEGSVSTLKIQRTQQEDSAVYLCASSLFGTGTLGYGYTFGSGTRLTVV.